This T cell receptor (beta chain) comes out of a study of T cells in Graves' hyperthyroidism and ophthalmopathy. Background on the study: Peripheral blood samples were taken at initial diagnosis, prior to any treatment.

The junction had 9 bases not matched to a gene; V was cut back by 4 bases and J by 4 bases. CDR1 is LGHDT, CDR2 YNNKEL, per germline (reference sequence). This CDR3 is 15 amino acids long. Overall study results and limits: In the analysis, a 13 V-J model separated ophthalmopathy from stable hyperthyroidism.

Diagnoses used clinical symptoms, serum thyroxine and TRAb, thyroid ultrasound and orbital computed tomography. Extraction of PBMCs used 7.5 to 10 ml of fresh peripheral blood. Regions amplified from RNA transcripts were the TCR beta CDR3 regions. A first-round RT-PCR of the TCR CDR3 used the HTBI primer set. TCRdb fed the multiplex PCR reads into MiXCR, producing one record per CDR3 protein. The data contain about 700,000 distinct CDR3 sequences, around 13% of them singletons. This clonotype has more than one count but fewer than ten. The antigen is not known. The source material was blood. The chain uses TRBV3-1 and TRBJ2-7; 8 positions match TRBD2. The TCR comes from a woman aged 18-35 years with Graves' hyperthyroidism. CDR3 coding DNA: TGTGCCAGCAGCCGCCCGGCTAGCGGGCTTTACGAGCAGTACTTC. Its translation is CASSRPASGLYEQYF.